This TCR beta chain appears in the sequencing data of a study of CD8 T cells in ankylosing spondylitis. Study-level results: Some motif variants had been reported before (in reactive arthritis synovial fluid and blood). Clones linked to the disease showed a CD8+ phenotype. They occurred at relatively low frequencies in peripheral blood. Within ankylosing spondylitis blood, a TCR beta motif made up of under 10 highly homologous variants appeared to be characteristic. Matched ankylosing spondylitis synovial fluid reportedly showed significant enrichment of disease-linked clones.

Libraries of TCR beta came from quantitative 5'-RACE with molecular barcodes. TCRdb passed the 5' RACE reads through MiXCR, listing each CDR3 protein once. Altogether roughly 440,000 distinct CDR3 sequences are present, 15% to 20% being singletons, with the ten largest covering over 1%. This clonotype came up a few times. What it recognizes is unknown. Germline V gene data show CDR1 as MDHEN and CDR2 as SYDVKM. The CDR3 contains 11 residues. V was shortened by 6 bases and J by 3 bases, with 6 bases between the two germline ends. The chain joins TRBV28 to TRBJ2-7, with D unresolved. The origin of this receptor is a male donor with ankylosing spondylitis. Sequencing was carried out using blood, either unsorted or a sorted T cell fraction (not recorded which). This CDR3 reads CASRTRYEQYF. As DNA, the CDR3 is TGTGCCAGCAGGACACGCTACGAGCAGTACTTC.